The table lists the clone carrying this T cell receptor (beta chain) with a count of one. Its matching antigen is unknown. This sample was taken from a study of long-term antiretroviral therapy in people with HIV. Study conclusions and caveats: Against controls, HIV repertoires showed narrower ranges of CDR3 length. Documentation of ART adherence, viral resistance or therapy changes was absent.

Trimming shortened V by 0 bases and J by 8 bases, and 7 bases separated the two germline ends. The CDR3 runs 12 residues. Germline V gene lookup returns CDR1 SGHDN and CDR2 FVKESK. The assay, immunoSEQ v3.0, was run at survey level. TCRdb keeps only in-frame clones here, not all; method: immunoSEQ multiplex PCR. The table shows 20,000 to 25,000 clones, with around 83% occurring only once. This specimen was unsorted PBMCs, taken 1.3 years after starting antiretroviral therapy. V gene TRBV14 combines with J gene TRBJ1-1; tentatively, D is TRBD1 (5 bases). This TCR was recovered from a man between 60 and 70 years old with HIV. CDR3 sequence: CASSQDWGEAFF. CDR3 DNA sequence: TGTGCCAGCAGCCAAGACTGGGGGGAAGCTTTCTTT.